This T cell receptor beta chain was obtained from a study of blood T cells in healthy people across ages. The sample holds many counts of this clonotype. Through a sample-barcoded 5' primer and a J-beta primer mix, a second PCR was run for roughly 7 to 11 cycles. TCRdb independently ran MiXCR on the 5' RACE reads; one entry per CDR3 protein. This sample has hundreds of thousands of distinct CDR3 sequences, with about 26% found just once. The length of the CDR3 is 9 residues. Germline V gene sequence: CDR1 MNHEY, CDR2 SMNVEV (reference sequence). V was shortened by 4 bases and J by 8 bases, with 2 bases between the two germline ends. These data were likewise used in another study, on T cells of mothers and their children.

The receptor's source is a boy between 10 and 17 years old in good health. Sequences were obtained from blood. This rearrangement joins TRBV27 to TRBJ1-2; unclear D gene. Written as DNA, the CDR3 is TGTGCCAGCAGTTACGGCTACACCTTC. Protein product: CASSYGYTF.